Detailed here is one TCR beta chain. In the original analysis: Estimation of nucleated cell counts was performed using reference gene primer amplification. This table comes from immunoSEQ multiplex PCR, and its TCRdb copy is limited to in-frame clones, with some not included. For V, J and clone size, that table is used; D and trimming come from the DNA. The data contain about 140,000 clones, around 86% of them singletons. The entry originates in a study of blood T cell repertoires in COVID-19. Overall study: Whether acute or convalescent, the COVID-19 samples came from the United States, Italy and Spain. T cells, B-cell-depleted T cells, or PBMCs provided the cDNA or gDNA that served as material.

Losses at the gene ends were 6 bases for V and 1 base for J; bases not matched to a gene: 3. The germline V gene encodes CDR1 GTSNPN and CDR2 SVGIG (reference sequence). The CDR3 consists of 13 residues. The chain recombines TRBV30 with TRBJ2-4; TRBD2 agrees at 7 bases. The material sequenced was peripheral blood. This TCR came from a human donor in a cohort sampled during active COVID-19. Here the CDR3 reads CACTLAAKNIQYF. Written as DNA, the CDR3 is TGTGCCTGCACACTAGCGGCCAAAAACATTCAGTACTTC.